The present T cell receptor beta chain was sequenced within a study of cytomegalovirus exposure and HLA in healthy donors. PCR involved 60 Vbeta and 13 Jbeta primers. TCRdb's copy holds only in-frame clones and misses some; the assay was immunoSEQ multiplex PCR. The table includes 85,000 to 130,000 clones, 75% to 80% detected once. V was trimmed by 5 bases and J by 3 bases, leaving 11 bases between them. CDR1 and CDR2 (germline): SGHRS, YFSETQ. The CDR3 is 13 amino acids. This receptor was identified in a man aged 55-75 years in good health and CMV-seropositive. This chain joins TRBV5-1 and TRBJ1-2; D may be TRBD1 (5 bases). The sequenced sample was PBMCs. The CDR3 protein is CASSSQGDYGYTF. CDR3 DNA sequence: TGCGCCAGCAGTTCTCAGGGTGACTATGGCTACACCTTC.